Listed here are 21 T cell receptor beta chains from one sample, sequenced in a study of T cell responses to AZD1222 COVID-19 vaccine. TCRdb's copy holds only in-frame clones and misses some; the assay was immunoSEQ multiplex PCR. This table has roughly 120,000 clones, more than 70% appearing once. The sequencing used peripheral blood, collected on day 0 of AZD1222 vaccination. The receptor set was obtained from an adult in good health.

This chain links TRBV10-3 with TRBJ1-4; the D gene is possibly TRBD1 (6 bases). Trimming cost V 11 bases and J 7 bases, with 14 bases left between them. The CDR3 spans 12 residues. The germline gives CDR1 ENHRY, CDR2 SYGVKD. The CDR3 DNA reads as TGTGCCTCGGGGGGGGCGGGTGAAAAACTGTTTTTT. The encoded protein is CASGGAGEKLFF.

The V and J genes are TRBV14 and TRBJ1-1; tentative D call: TRBD1 (6 bases). The CDR3 spans 14 residues. V was shortened by 2 bases and J by 5 bases, with 12 bases between the two germline ends. Germline CDR1 and CDR2: SGHDN and FVKESK. In DNA, the CDR3 is TGTGCCAGCAGCCAAACAGGGAACCCGACTGAAGCTTTCTTT. It specifies CASSQTGNPTEAFF.

The rearrangement uses TRBV27 and TRBJ1-5, with D uncertain. The CDR3 runs 16 residues. CDR1 MNHEY and CDR2 SMNVEV come from the germline V gene (reference sequence). Trimming took 2 bases from V and 1 from J, leaving 12 bases between them. Written as DNA, the CDR3 is TGTGCCAGCAGTTTAAAACCGGGTGAGAGCAATCAGCCCCAGCATTTT. It specifies CASSLKPGESNQPQHF.

V and J are TRBV2 and TRBJ2-1; D unclear. The CDR3 totals 13 residues. Germline CDR1 is SNHLY and CDR2 is FYNNEI. Trimming stripped 4 bases from V and 1 base from J, with 5 bases between. DNA for the CDR3: TGTGCCAGCAGTGCATTGTCCTACAATGAGCAGTTCTTC. Its translation: CASSALSYNEQFF.

V gene TRBV2 combines with J gene TRBJ2-2; possibly TRBD1 for D (6 bases). The CDR3 consists of 15 residues. Trimming pared 6 bases from V and 1 base from J, leaving 12 bases between. Germline CDR1 and CDR2: SNHLY and FYNNEI. The CDR3 DNA follows: TGTGCCAGCAGCATAACGGGACAGAACACCGGGGAGCTGTTTTTT. Translated: CASSITGQNTGELFF.

This clone was seen a single time. The J gene is TRBJ1-4, the V gene TRBV7-9, with TRBD1 as a possible D gene (5 bases). CDR1 and CDR2 from the germline V gene are SEHNR and FQNEAQ (reference sequence). The CDR3 contains 18 residues. The ends were cut back, 1 base at V and 4 bases at J, with 19 bases in the middle. The CDR3 nucleotides read TGTGCCAGCAGCTTAGGGCGGTGGACGTCGGGGGGTAATGAAAAACTGTTTTTT. Translation: CASSLGRWTSGGNEKLFF.

V is TRBV3-1 (or the pseudogene TRBV3-2) and J is TRBJ1-1; D gene ambiguous. This CDR3 spans 12 amino acids. V lost 3 bases, J lost 0 bases, and 2 bases lay in between. CDR1 and CDR2 (germline): LGHDT, YNNKEL (reference sequence). CDR3 DNA: TGTGCCAGCAGCCACCTGAACACTGAAGCTTTCTTT. This codes for CASSHLNTEAFF.

The chain combines TRBV7-9 with TRBJ1-2; the D is unclear. The CDR3 extends over 14 amino acids. Trimming took off 5 bases at V and 1 base at J, with 11 bases between the two ends. The germline gives CDR1 SEHNR, CDR2 FQNEAQ (reference sequence). CDR3 in DNA: TGTGCCAGCAGCCTCTTACACCGTAACTATGGCTACACCTTC. It is translated as CASSLLHRNYGYTF.

On this clone: Other nucleotide sequences from this sample produce the same CDR3. The rearrangement uses TRBV10-3 and TRBJ2-7, with TRBD1 identical over 10 bases. The V and J ends lost 3 bases and 2 bases, in that order; junction bases with no gene match: 4. This CDR3 is 15 amino acids long. Germline V lookup: CDR1 ENHRY, CDR2 SYGVKD. The CDR3 here is CAISDRDRGTYEQYF. CDR3 coding DNA: TGTGCCATCAGTGACCGGGACAGGGGAACCTACGAGCAGTACTTC.

This clone appeared a few times. V and J are TRBV28 and TRBJ1-1; D is ambiguous. Germline CDR1 reads MDHEN; CDR2 reads SYDVKM. The CDR3 runs to 12 residues. Trimming pared 6 bases from V and 7 bases from J, leaving 12 bases between. For the CDR3, the DNA is TGTGCCAGCAGGCCTCTGTGGGGTGAAGCTTTCTTT. Translation gives CASRPLWGEAFF.

The V and J genes are TRBV5-4 and TRBJ1-4; 10 nucleotides line up with TRBD1. CDR3 length equals 15 residues. Germline-derived CDR1 and CDR2 are SGHNT and YYREEE (reference sequence). V lost 4 bases, J lost 4 bases, and 4 bases stayed unmatched. The CDR3 DNA is TGTGCCAGCAGCCCGACAGGGGGCCTTAATGAAAAACTGTTTTTT. It codes for CASSPTGGLNEKLFF.

This clone was detected only once. This chain uses TRBV9 with TRBJ2-7; no clear D. CDR1 SGDLS and CDR2 YYNGEE come from the germline V gene. V lost 0 bases and J 3 bases, leaving 10 bases between the germline ends. This CDR3 region has 14 residues. The CDR3 coding sequence is TGTGCCAGCAGCGTAGATATGGGGTTCTACGAGCAGTACTTC. Protein: CASSVDMGFYEQYF.

V gene TRBV10-2 combines with J gene TRBJ2-2, with D perhaps matching TRBD1 (6 bases). CDR3 length: 13 residues. Between the trimmed V and J ends, which lost 6 bases and 6 bases, there was a span of 11 bases. Germline V gives CDR1 WSHSY, CDR2 SAAADI. Written as DNA, the CDR3 is TGCGCCAGCAGCCCGAGGGGGTCCGGGGAGCTGTTTTTT. Its protein is CASSPRGSGELFF.

As DNA, the CDR3 is TGTGCCAGCAGTTTCAGGGTCCAGGAGACCCAGTACTTC. It translates to CASSFRVQETQYF. J is TRBJ2-5 and V is TRBV12-3 or TRBV12-4; D is perhaps TRBD1 (5 bases). This CDR3 is built from 13 residues. V dropped 3 bases and J dropped 5 bases, with 10 bases sitting between them.

V gene TRBV5-4 combines with J gene TRBJ2-3; 7 nucleotides line up with TRBD2. The germline CDR1 and CDR2 sequences are SGHNT and YYREEE (reference sequence). CDR3 size: 15 residues. The V and J ends lost 3 bases and 0 bases, in that order; junction bases with no gene match: 4. The DNA of the CDR3 is TGTGCCAGCAGCTCACTAGCGTCTAGCACAGATACGCAGTATTTT. Protein product: CASSSLASSTDTQYF.

This chain uses TRBV27 with TRBJ1-1; the D gene is possibly TRBD1 (5 bases). Trimming shortened V by 3 bases and J by 1 base, and 6 bases separated the two germline ends. CDR1 and CDR2 from the germline V gene are MNHEY and SMNVEV (reference sequence). CDR3 length: 13 amino acids. CDR3 loop: CASSLTENTEAFF. The CDR3 coding sequence is TGTGCCAGCAGTTTGACAGAGAACACTGAAGCTTTCTTT.

The rearrangement links TRBV29-1 to TRBJ1-1; TRBD1 agrees at 7 bases. Germline CDR1 reads SQVTM; CDR2 reads ANQGSEA. The junction had 6 bases not matched to a gene; V was cut back by 7 bases and J by 1 base. The CDR3 is 13 residues long. CDR3 protein: CSAGGRSNTEAFF. The CDR3 DNA is TGCAGCGCAGGGGGACGATCGAACACTGAAGCTTTCTTT.

The chain joins TRBV6-5 to TRBJ1-2; D unresolved. From germline, CDR1 is MNHEY and CDR2 SVGAGI. V lost 0 bases to trimming and J lost 1 base, with 9 bases between them. The CDR3 length is 15 residues. CDR3 in amino acids: CASSYSLDGNYGYTF. For the CDR3, the DNA is TGTGCCAGCAGTTACTCATTGGACGGTAACTATGGCTACACCTTC.

The J gene is TRBJ1-3, the V gene TRBV3-1 (or the pseudogene TRBV3-2), with D unclear. Between the trimmed V and J ends, which lost 4 bases and 3 bases, there was a span of 10 bases. This CDR3 is 14 amino acids long. CDR1 is LGHDT and CDR2 is YNNKEL in the germline V gene (reference sequence). CDR3 bases: TGTGCCAGCAGCCCTTACGGAGTTGGAAACACCATATATTTT. Protein product: CASSPYGVGNTIYF.

This clone has only one observation. V gene TRBV11-2 combines with J gene TRBJ2-7, with D perhaps being TRBD1 or TRBD2 (5 bases each). Trimming cost V 3 bases and J 0 bases, with 12 bases left between them. Looked up from germline, CDR1 is SGHAT and CDR2 is FQNNGV. The CDR3 is 15 residues long. The CDR3 DNA is TGTGCCAGCAGCTTGGGGACGCTCCCCTCCTACGAGCAGTACTTC. Translating it yields CASSLGTLPSYEQYF.

The chain's CDR3 is CASRNPDRGHEQYF. The CDR3 bases are TGCGCCAGCAGAAACCCGGACAGGGGACACGAGCAGTACTTC. The rearrangement joins TRBV5-1 to TRBJ2-7; the match to TRBD1 covers 9 bases. CDR1 and CDR2 (germline): SGHRS, YFSETQ. Trimming cost V 5 bases and J 5 bases; bases outside gene matches: 8. The CDR3 has 14 amino acids.